This record looks at one T cell receptor beta chain sequence and its context. What it recognizes is unknown. The CDR3 runs to 14 residues. CDR1 and CDR2 from the germline V gene are MNHNS and SASEGT. Between the trimmed V and J ends, which lost 3 bases and 5 bases, there was a span of 13 bases. Stated time point: newly diagnosed GD, antithyroid drugs for less than 3 months. Construction of the TCR library relied on RNA isolated from PBMCs. A peripheral blood sample, around 8.6 milliliters in volume, was drawn into EDTA tubes. The data were taken from a study of regulatory T cells in long-lasting Graves disease. General observations from the study: Persistent Graves' disease cases displayed lower TCR diversity than newly diagnosed ones.

Combining iRepertoire HTBI primers with Arm-PCR of CDR3 regions, the authors built TCR beta libraries. TCRdb reprocessed the multiplex PCR reads with MiXCR, giving one entry per CDR3 protein. The data show about 420,000 distinct CDR3 sequences, with approximately 16% seen just once and about a quarter held by the top ten. These records were also assigned to another study, of T cells in Graves' hyperthyroidism and ophthalmopathy. That study adds: The study defined stable Graves' hyperthyroidism as no ophthalmopathy progression within 18 months. The blood repertoire included most of the expanded thyroid clonotypes above 0.001.

Sequenced material: peripheral blood mononuclear cells (PBMCs), taken at new diagnosis, from a patient treated with antithyroid drugs. This TCR was recovered from a woman between 18 and 29 years old with Graves disease. The chain couples TRBV6-1 to TRBJ1-2; D call uncertain. As DNA, the CDR3 is TGTGCCAGCAGTGACTTCCCAGGCTTGTATGGCTACACCTTC. This codes for CASSDFPGLYGYTF.